This T cell receptor beta chain was recorded in a study of blood T cells in healthy people across ages. This clonotype has only one observation. The antigen remains unidentified. Drawn from each donor were ten milliliters of peripheral blood. The CDR3 is 16 residues long. V lost 1 base to trimming and J lost 3 bases; unmatched junction nucleotides: 4. The germline V gene encodes CDR1 SGHTA and CDR2 FQGNSA. For the second PCR, which ran for about 7 to 11 cycles, a sample-barcoded 5' primer and a J-beta primer mix were used. TCRdb itself ran the 5' RACE reads through MiXCR, one entry per CDR3 protein. This table holds more than 500,000 distinct CDR3 sequences, 25% to 30% found once. Study conclusions and caveats: More naive CD4+ cells and higher diversity were found in long-lived than in aged donors.

Sample: blood. This clonotype originated in a woman in her 70s in good health. The gene calls are TRBV7-2 and TRBJ1-2, with 11 bases lining up with TRBD1. In DNA form, the CDR3 reads TGTGCCAGCAGCTTAGGGACAGGGGGCGGGTACTATGGCTACACCTTC. It translates to CASSLGTGGGYYGYTF.